This T cell receptor beta chain was captured in a study of CD4+ T cells in melanoma. Generated by immunoSEQ multiplex PCR, the TCRdb table keeps only in-frame clones and is missing some. The table lists more than 13,000 clones, approximately 83% of them singletons. This CDR3 spans 13 amino acids. The trim removed 6 bases at V and 3 bases at J, leaving 5 bases unmatched. The germline CDR1 and CDR2 sequences are SGHAT and FQNNGV. Study-wide findings and caveats: Diverse differentiation states were reported for melanoma neoantigen-specific CD4+ T cells. CD8+ T cell, macrophage and B cell function reportedly correlated with neoantigen-specific CD4+ T cells.

The table lists this clone with a count of one. Its antigen remains unknown. Material for sequencing was cells from a culture (not recorded whether cultured in vitro). The V and J genes are TRBV11-2 and TRBJ2-7, with 7 bases matching TRBD1. This receptor was obtained from a human donor with melanoma. The CDR3 region is CASSRQGGYEQYF. In nucleotides, the CDR3 is TGTGCCAGCAGTCGACAGGGCGGCTACGAGCAGTACTTC.